The present entry profiles one T cell receptor (beta chain) with its context. Its antigen is unknown. This specimen belongs to a study of cytomegalovirus exposure and HLA in healthy donors. Study-wide results and caveats: Researchers had no immune exposure information except CMV serostatus available. With later analysis, a missense DCLRE1C variant became linked to TCR beta V- and J-gene trimming.

Primers for the PCR totalled 60 Vbeta and 13 Jbeta. Assay: immunoSEQ multiplex PCR; the TCRdb copy retains only in-frame clones and omits some. The data show 100,000 or so clones, with roughly 82% seen just once and about 10% held by the top ten. The TCR was taken from a man between 50 and 59 years old in good health and CMV-seronegative. Input material: PBMCs.

As DNA, the CDR3 is TGTGCCAGCAGCTTGCAGGGGGCACCGTACGAGCAGTACTTC. Translating gives CASSLQGAPYEQYF. The gene calls are TRBV5-6 and TRBJ2-7; the match to TRBD1 covers 8 bases. The germline CDR1 and CDR2 sequences are SGHDT and YYEEEE. This CDR3 comprises 14 residues. The V and J ends lost 1 base and 4 bases, in that order; junction bases with no gene match: 4.